This T cell receptor beta chain was identified during a study of naive and memory T cell subsets. Alpha and beta constant region primers primed reverse transcription for blood and skin samples. Ligated cDNA underwent four rounds of PCR with nested alpha and beta constant region primers and SP2. TCRdb re-analysed the 5' RACE reads in MiXCR, keeping a single row per CDR3 protein. Of 25,000 to 30,000 distinct CDR3 sequences detected, around 21% appear once; the ten largest clones hold around 1.8%. Whole blood, 2.5 to 3 ml, came from adult healthy volunteers. Reverse transcription used DNase-treated unsorted total RNA, aiming for about 1 to 1000 ng. By sample fraction, this clonotype is medium-sized. The clonotype originates from a female donor in good health.

The CDR3 coding sequence is TGTGCCAGCTCACCCTCCGGGACAGGTGAGGGCTATGGCTACACCTTC. Its translation: CASSPSGTGEGYGYTF. The V call is TRBV18, the J call TRBJ1-2, with 8 bases matching TRBD1. This CDR3 has 16 amino acids. Germline-derived CDR1 and CDR2 are KGHSH and LQKENI. V gave up 3 bases and J gave up 4 bases; unmatched junction bases: 10.